This T cell receptor (beta chain) was observed in a study of glioma-infiltrating T cells. This clonotype was seen once. The CDR3 is made up of 17 amino acids. CDR1 SGHRS and CDR2 YFSETQ come from the germline V gene. The junction had 10 bases not matched to a gene; V was cut back by 3 bases and J by 2 bases. TCR alpha and beta CDR3 regions were amplified from RNA using iRepertoire nested multiplex PCR. From the multiplex PCR reads, TCRdb called clonotypes with MiXCR, one entry per CDR3 protein. The table shows 110,000 or so distinct CDR3 sequences, with about 25% occurring only once. Input material: glioma tissue, nonneoplastic brain tissue, or PBMCs (not recorded which). The origin of this receptor is a human donor with low-grade glioma or glioblastoma, undergoing nonglioma brain surgery, or in good health (not recorded which). V usage is TRBV5-1 and J usage is TRBJ2-1, with 8 bases matching TRBD2. CDR3 residues: CASSSWGAGGAYNEQFF. In DNA, the CDR3 is TGCGCCAGCAGCTCCTGGGGGGCGGGAGGCGCCTACAATGAGCAGTTCTTC.